This T cell receptor beta chain originates from a study of cytomegalovirus exposure and HLA in healthy donors. Study context: A previous analysis identified about 110 million unique TCR beta sequences derived from roughly 180 million T cells. The study, taken as a whole, reports: As a later analysis showed, several of the most significant clusters appeared to be linked to common viral pathogens. Investigators reported 150 to 200 TCR beta chains as tied to cytomegalovirus.

Germline values: CDR1 SQVTM, CDR2 ANQGSEA. V gave up 7 bases and J gave up 5 bases; unmatched junction bases: 4. The CDR3 spans 11 residues. With respect to this clone: Its antigen is undetermined.

The PCR had 60 Vbeta and 13 Jbeta primers. The assay was immunoSEQ multiplex PCR, and TCRdb's table has in-frame clones only and misses some. Of 150,000 to 200,000 clones in the sample, approximately 83% were seen once. This clonotype was obtained from a man younger than 30 in good health and CMV-seropositive. V and J are TRBV29-1 and TRBJ1-2; the match to TRBD1 covers 7 bases. The material sequenced was PBMCs. The CDR3 region is CSGGQNYGYTF. The CDR3 region has the DNA TGCAGCGGGGGACAGAATTATGGCTACACCTTC.